A selection of T cell receptor beta chains follows, all from one sample in a study of PD-1 blockade in classical Hodgkin lymphoma. Some clones are missing from TCRdb's copy, which holds only in-frame ones; the method was immunoSEQ multiplex PCR. The sample includes roughly 81,000 clones, about nine tenths of them seen just once. Sample: peripheral blood mononuclear cells (PBMCs), taken before the second cycle of nivolumab. These receptors came from a human donor with classical Hodgkin lymphoma. Both conserved end residues are trimmed from each CDR3. Each record gives: J gene, CDR3 length, V gene, CDR3 protein.

>TRBJ2-1|14|TRBV5-5
ASSLARTAGYNEQF
>TRBJ1-2|12|TRBV28
ASSLTASNYGYT
>TRBJ2-1|14|TRBV11-2
ASNPSLAWPGDEQF
>TRBJ2-2|13|TRBV6-5
ASSYNPGRAGELF
>TRBJ2-1|13|TRBV6-4
ASSIVAGVGGEQF
>TRBJ2-7|12|TRBV7-2
ASSLPPGHNEQY
>TRBJ1-1|12|TRBV6-5
ASSYSGRNTEAF
>TRBJ2-3|13|TRBV30
AWGLAGAIWDTQY
>TRBJ1-2|14|TRBV6-1
ASSEEGPPVLYGYT
>TRBJ2-3|13|TRBV5-1
ASSRGDARGDTQY
>TRBJ2-5|15|TRBV5-4
ASSPGTSGLAQETQY
>TRBJ2-5|14|TRBV9
ASSAPTSTYQETQY
>TRBJ2-7|12|TRBV5-6
ASRWTGTGDEQY
>TRBJ2-7|12|TRBV28
ASSSATGYYEQY